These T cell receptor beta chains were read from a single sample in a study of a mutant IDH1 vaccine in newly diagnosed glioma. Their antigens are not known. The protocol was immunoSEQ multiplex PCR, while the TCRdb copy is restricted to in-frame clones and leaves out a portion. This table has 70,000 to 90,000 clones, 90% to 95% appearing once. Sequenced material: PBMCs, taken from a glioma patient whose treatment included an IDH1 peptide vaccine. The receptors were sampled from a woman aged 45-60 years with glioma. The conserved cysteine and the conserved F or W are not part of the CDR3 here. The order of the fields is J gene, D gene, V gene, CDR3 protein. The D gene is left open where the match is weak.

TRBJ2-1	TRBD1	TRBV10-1	ASNSPGQGVNEQF
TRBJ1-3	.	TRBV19	ASSIEGPQGSGNTIY
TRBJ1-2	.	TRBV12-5	ASAPLTGNYGYT
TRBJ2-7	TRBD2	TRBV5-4	ASSLKREFSYEQY
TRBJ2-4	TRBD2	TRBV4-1	ASSQGLAEFLPTKNIQY
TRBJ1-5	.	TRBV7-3	ASSSSRDQPQH
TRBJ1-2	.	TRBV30	AWGTDLNYGYT
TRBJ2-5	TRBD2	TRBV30	AWSSGRAQETQY
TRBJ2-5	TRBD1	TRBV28	ASSRGTVQFQETQY
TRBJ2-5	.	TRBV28	ASSLTSTQETQY
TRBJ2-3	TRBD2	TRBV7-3	ASSPSGGSGRALDTQY
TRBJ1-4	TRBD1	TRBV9	ASSPDRGREKLF